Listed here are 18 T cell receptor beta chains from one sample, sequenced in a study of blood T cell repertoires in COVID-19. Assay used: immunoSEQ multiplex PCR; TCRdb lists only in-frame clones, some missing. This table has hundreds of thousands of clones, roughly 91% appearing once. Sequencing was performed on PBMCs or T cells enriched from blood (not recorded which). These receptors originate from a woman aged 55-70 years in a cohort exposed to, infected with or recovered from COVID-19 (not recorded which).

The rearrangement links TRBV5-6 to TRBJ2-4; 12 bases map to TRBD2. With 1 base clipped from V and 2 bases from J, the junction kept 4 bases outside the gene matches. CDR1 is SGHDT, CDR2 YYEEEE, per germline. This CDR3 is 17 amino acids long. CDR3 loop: CASSLRTSGKPKNIQYF. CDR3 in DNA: TGTGCCAGCAGCTTGAGGACTAGCGGGAAGCCCAAAAACATTCAGTACTTC.

CDR3 bases: TGTGCCAGCAGCTCCGGCCGAGGACAGGATGGCTACACCTTC. Translated, it gives CASSSGRGQDGYTF. This chain joins TRBV7-6 and TRBJ1-2; 7 positions agree with TRBD1. With V trimmed by 4 bases and J by 6 bases, 8 bases remained unmatched. The germline CDR1 and CDR2 sequences are SGHVS and FNYEAQ. The CDR3 contains 14 residues.

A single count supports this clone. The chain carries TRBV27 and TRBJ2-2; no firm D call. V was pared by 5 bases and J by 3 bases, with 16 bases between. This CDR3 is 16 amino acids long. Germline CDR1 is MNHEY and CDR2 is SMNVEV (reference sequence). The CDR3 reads CASSPQGGAYTGELFF. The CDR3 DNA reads TGTGCCAGCAGTCCCCAAGGTGGAGCTTACACCGGGGAGCTGTTTTTT.

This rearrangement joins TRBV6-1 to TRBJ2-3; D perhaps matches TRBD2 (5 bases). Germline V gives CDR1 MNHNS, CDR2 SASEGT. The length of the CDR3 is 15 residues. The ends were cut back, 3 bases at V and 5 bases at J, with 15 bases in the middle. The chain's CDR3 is CASSERVGKVDTQYF. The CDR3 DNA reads TGTGCCAGCAGTGAGAGGGTTGGTAAGGTAGATACGCAGTATTTT.

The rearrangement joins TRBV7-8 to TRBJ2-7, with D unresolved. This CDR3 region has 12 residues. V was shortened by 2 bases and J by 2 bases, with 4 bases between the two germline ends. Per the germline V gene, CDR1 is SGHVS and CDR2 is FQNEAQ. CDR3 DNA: TGTGCCAGCAGCTTACAGGCCTACGAGCAGTACTTC. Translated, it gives CASSLQAYEQYF.

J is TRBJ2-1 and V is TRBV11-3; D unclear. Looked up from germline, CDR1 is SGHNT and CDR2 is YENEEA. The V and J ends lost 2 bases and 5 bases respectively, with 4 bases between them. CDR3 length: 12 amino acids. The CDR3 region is CASSLIDNEQFF. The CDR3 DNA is TGTGCCAGCAGCTTAATCGACAATGAGCAGTTCTTC.

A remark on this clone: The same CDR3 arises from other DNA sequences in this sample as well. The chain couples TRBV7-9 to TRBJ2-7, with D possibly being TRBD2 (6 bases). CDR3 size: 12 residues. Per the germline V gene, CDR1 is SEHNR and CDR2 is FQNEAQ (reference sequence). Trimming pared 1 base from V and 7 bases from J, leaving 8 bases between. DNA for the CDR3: TGTGCCAGCAGCTTAGGTAGCGGAGAGCAGTACTTC. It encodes CASSLGSGEQYF.

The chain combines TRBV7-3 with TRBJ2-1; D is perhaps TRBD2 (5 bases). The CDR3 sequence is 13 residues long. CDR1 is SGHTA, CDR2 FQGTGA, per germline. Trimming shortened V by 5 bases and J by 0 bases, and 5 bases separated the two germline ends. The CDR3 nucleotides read TGTGCCAGCAGCGGGAGCTCCTACAATGAGCAGTTCTTC. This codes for CASSGSSYNEQFF.

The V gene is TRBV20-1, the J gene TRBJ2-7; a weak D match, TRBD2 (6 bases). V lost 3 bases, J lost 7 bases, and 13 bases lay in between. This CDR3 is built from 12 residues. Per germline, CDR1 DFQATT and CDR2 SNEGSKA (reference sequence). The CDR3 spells CSASLGGGEQYF. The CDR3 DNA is TGCAGTGCTAGTCTCGGGGGTGGGGAGCAGTACTTC.

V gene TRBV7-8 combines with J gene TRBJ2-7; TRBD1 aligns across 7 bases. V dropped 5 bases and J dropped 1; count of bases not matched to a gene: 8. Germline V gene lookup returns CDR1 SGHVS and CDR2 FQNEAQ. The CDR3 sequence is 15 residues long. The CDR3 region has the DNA TGTGCCAGCAGCGTTTGGACAGGCGCTTCCTACGAGCAGTACTTC. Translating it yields CASSVWTGASYEQYF.

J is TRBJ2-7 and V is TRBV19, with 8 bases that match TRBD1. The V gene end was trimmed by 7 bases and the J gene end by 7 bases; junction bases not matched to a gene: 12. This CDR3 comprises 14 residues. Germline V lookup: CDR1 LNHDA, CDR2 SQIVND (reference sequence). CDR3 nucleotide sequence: TGTGCCAGTAACCTCGGACAGGGATTAGGGGAGCAGTACTTC. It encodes CASNLGQGLGEQYF.

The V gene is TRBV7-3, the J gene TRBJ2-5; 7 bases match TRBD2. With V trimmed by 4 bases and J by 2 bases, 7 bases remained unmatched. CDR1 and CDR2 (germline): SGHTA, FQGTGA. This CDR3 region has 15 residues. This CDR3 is CASSSGTTGQETQYF. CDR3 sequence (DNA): TGTGCCAGCAGCTCCGGGACTACGGGACAAGAGACCCAGTACTTC.

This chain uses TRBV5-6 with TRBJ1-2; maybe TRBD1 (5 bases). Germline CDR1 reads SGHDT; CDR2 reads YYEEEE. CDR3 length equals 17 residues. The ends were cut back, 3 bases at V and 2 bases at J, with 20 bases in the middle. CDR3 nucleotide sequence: TGTGCCAGCAGCTCATGGGGGGATTCGCTCTTAAACTATGGCTACACCTTC. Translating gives CASSSWGDSLLNYGYTF.

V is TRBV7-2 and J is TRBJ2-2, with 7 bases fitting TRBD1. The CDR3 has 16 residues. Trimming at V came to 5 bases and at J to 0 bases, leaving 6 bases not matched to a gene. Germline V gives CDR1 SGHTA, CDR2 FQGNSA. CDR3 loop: CASSRRTGTNTGELFF. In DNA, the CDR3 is TGTGCCAGCAGCCGTCGGACAGGCACGAACACCGGGGAGCTGTTTTTT.

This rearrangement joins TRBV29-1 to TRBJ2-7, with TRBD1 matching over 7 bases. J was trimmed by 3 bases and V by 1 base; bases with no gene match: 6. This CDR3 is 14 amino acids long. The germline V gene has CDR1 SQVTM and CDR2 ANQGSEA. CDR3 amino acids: CSVEGQGNHYEQYF. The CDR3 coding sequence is TGCAGCGTTGAAGGACAGGGAAACCACTACGAGCAGTACTTC.

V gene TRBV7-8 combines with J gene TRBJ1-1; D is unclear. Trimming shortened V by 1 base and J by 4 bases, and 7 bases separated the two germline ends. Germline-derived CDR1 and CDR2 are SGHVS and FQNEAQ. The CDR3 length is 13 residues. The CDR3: CASSLGPFTEAFF. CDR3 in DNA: TGTGCCAGCAGCTTAGGGCCGTTCACTGAAGCTTTCTTT. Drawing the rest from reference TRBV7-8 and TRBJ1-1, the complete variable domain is GAGVSQSPRYKVAKRGQDVALRCDPISGHVSLFWYQQALGQGPEFLTYFQNEAQLDKSGLPSDRFFAERPEGSVSTLKIQRTQQEDSAVYLCASSLGPFTEAFFGQGTRLTVV.

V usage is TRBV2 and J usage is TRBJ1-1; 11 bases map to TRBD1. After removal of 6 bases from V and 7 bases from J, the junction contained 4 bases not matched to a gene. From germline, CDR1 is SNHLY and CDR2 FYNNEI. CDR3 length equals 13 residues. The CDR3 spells CASRGDRGGEAFF. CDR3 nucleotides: TGTGCCAGCAGAGGGGACAGGGGGGGTGAAGCTTTCTTT.

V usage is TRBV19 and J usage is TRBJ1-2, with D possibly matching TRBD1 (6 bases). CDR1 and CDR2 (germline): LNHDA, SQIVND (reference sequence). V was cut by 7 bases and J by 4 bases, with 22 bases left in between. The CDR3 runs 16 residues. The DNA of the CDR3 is TGTGCCAGTACCATAGCCCCGGACAGCCTTTCCTATGGCTACACCTTC. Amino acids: CASTIAPDSLSYGYTF.